Listed here are 20 T cell receptor beta chains from one sample, sequenced in a study of identical twins. TCRdb reprocessed the 5' RACE reads via MiXCR and lists one record per CDR3 protein. The sample shows about 390,000 distinct CDR3 sequences, roughly 9% of them seen only once. Sequencing was performed on naive T cells sorted from blood. These receptors were taken from a woman aged 50 to 60 in good health.

This clonotype was observed a handful of times. The J gene is TRBJ2-7, the V gene TRBV27, with 13 bases that match TRBD2. This CDR3 contains 15 residues. J gave up 2 bases and V 10 bases, and 8 bases lay outside the gene matches. Germline-derived CDR1 and CDR2 are MNHEY and SMNVEV (reference sequence). The CDR3 reads CANRLAGGSPYEQYV. DNA for the CDR3: TGTGCCAACCGACTAGCGGGAGGTAGCCCCTACGAGCAGTACGTC.

The table lists this clonotype with many counts. The rearrangement links TRBV5-1 to TRBJ1-1, with no clear D. The ends were cut back, 0 bases at V and 0 bases at J, with 6 bases in the middle. CDR3 size: 14 residues. Germline CDR1 SGHRS, CDR2 YFSETQ. The CDR3 sequence is CASSLVLMNTEAFF. CDR3 nucleotides: TGCGCCAGCAGCTTGGTACTAATGAACACTGAAGCTTTCTTT.

The CDR3 reads CAPSRQRVREWQYV. The DNA of the CDR3 is TGTGCCCCCTCGAGGCAGCGCGTAAGGGAGTGGCAGTACGTC. The V call is TRBV12-3 or TRBV12-4, the J call TRBJ2-7; possibly TRBD2 for D (5 bases). Trimming removed 11 bases at V and 9 bases at J, with 26 bases between. This CDR3 comprises 14 residues.

V is TRBV28 and J is TRBJ1-1; a weak D match, TRBD1 (5 bases). Germline V gene lookup returns CDR1 MDHEN and CDR2 SYDVKM. Trimming took 6 bases from V and 4 from J, leaving 12 bases between them. The CDR3 runs 13 residues. CDR3 loop: CASSLQGATEAFF. The DNA of the CDR3 is TGTGCCAGCAGCCTCCAAGGGGCCACTGAAGCTTTCTTT.

There are a few counts of this clonotype. The gene calls are TRBV29-1 and TRBJ2-1; 9 bases are a match to TRBD2. V was clipped by 1 base and J by 10 bases; unmatched bases: 8. In germline, CDR1 is SQVTM, CDR2 ANQGSEA. The CDR3 has 14 amino acids. DNA for the CDR3: TGCAGCGTTGAAGGTTCGGGCGGGAGGGGAGAGCAGTTCTTC. It specifies CSVEGSGGRGEQFF.

This clonotype has more than one count but fewer than ten. V gene TRBV6-5 combines with J gene TRBJ2-5, with 12 bases lining up with TRBD2. Germline V CDR1 and CDR2: MNHEY, SVGAGI. With 7 bases clipped from V and 1 base from J, the junction kept 7 bases outside the gene matches. The CDR3 is made up of 16 amino acids. The CDR3 loop reads CASKLAGGVSQETQYF. The CDR3 DNA sequence: TGTGCCAGCAAGCTAGCGGGAGGGGTCAGCCAAGAGACCCAGTACTTC.

The rearrangement links TRBV12-3 or TRBV12-4 to TRBJ2-7; TRBD1 agrees at 8 bases. This CDR3 has 13 amino acids. V lost 5 bases to trimming and J lost 3 bases; unmatched junction nucleotides: 3. CDR3 bases: TGTGCCAGCAGTACGGGACAGGTCTACGAGCAGTACTTC. Protein: CASSTGQVYEQYF.

This chain connects TRBV5-1 to TRBJ2-5, with D perhaps matching TRBD2 (6 bases). There are 16 residues in the CDR3. The V end was cut by 0 bases, the J end by 5 bases, with 17 bases between. CDR1 is SGHRS, CDR2 YFSETQ, per germline. CDR3 DNA: TGCGCCAGCAGCTTGGCGGTCCGGGAGAGTAGGGAGACCCAGTACTTC. Protein sequence: CASSLAVRESRETQYF.

This clonotype has a count of ten or more. The genes are TRBV6-5 and TRBJ1-1, with D unresolved. Germline CDR1 MNHEY, CDR2 SVGAGI. The CDR3 extends over 15 amino acids. V dropped 1 base and J dropped 1 base, with 10 bases sitting between them. CDR3 DNA sequence: TGTGCCAGCAGTTACTACACCTTGGGGAACACTGAAGCTTTCTTT. As protein: CASSYYTLGNTEAFF.

This clonotype was observed a handful of times. CDR3 sequence reads: CSARDPTGDEKLFF. In DNA form, the CDR3 reads TGCAGTGCTAGAGATCCGACAGGGGATGAAAAACTGTTTTTT. The chain uses TRBV20-1 and TRBJ1-4; 8 nucleotides line up with TRBD1. J lost 6 bases, V lost 0 bases, and 3 bases had no gene match. The CDR3 contains 14 residues. Germline assignment: CDR1 DFQATT and CDR2 SNEGSKA (reference sequence).

This clonotype has just a few counts. This rearrangement joins TRBV12-3 or TRBV12-4 to TRBJ1-2; 8 bases map to TRBD1. V was pared by 6 bases and J by 4 bases, with 7 bases of the junction left unmatched. CDR3 length: 14 amino acids. The CDR3, as DNA: TGTGCCAGCAGGGTCAGGGGGCTCAGCTATGGCTACACCTTC. Protein: CASRVRGLSYGYTF.

This clonotype was counted between two and nine times. This sequence joins TRBV20-1 and TRBJ2-7; 14 bases line up with TRBD2. CDR1 and CDR2 (germline): DFQATT, SNEGSKA (reference sequence). This CDR3 is built from 15 residues. With V trimmed by 7 bases and J by 3 bases, 8 bases remained unmatched. DNA of the CDR3: TGCAGTGTGGGACTAGCGGGAGTTAGAAGCTACGAGCAGTACTTC. Its translation is CSVGLAGVRSYEQYF.

This clonotype was counted a few times. This chain joins TRBV28 and TRBJ2-5; D is unresolved. CDR3 length: 14 amino acids. The germline V and J ends were trimmed by 2 bases and 3 bases, with 10 bases remaining between them. The germline CDR1 and CDR2 sequences are MDHEN and SYDVKM. CDR3 protein: CASSLLGIEETQYF. For the CDR3, the DNA is TGTGCCAGCAGTTTACTCGGCATAGAAGAGACCCAGTACTTC.

This clonotype was counted ten times or more. The rearrangement uses TRBV2 and TRBJ2-1; 9 nucleotides agree with TRBD2. Germline V gives CDR1 SNHLY, CDR2 FYNNEI. Trimming cost V 2 bases and J 7 bases; bases outside gene matches: 6. CDR3 length: 15 residues. The CDR3 loop is CASSEIEREENEQFF. CDR3 nucleotides: TGTGCCAGCAGTGAAATCGAGCGGGAGGAGAATGAGCAGTTCTTC.

This clonotype was counted between two and nine times. The J gene is TRBJ1-4, the V gene TRBV12-3 or TRBV12-4, with D uncertain. This CDR3 is built from 14 residues. V was shortened by 3 bases and J by 7 bases, with 12 bases between the two germline ends. This chain's CDR3 is CASSFLSVSEKLFF. The CDR3 DNA reads TGTGCCAGCAGTTTTCTGTCGGTCAGTGAAAAACTGTTTTTT.

This clonotype was observed a few times. This rearrangement joins TRBV2 to TRBJ2-3, with TRBD2 as a possible D gene (6 bases). The CDR3 is 14 amino acids. V gave up 4 bases and J gave up 2 bases, with 10 bases separating them. Germline V gives CDR1 SNHLY, CDR2 FYNNEI. For the CDR3, the DNA is TGTGCCAGCAGTGCCGGGAGATTCACAGATACGCAGTATTTT. Protein: CASSAGRFTDTQYF.

The chain recombines TRBV4-1 with TRBJ2-6; 8 positions agree with TRBD1. The V gene end was trimmed by 6 bases and the J gene end by 0 bases; junction bases not matched to a gene: 13. CDR3 length: 19 residues. The germline V gene has CDR1 MGHRA and CDR2 YSYEKL. In DNA form, the CDR3 reads TGCGCCAGCAGTTTCCTTCGCCGGGACAGGTACTCTGGGGCCAACGTCCTGACTTTC. Encoded protein: CASSFLRRDRYSGANVLTF.

The sample holds a few counts of this clonotype. The chain couples TRBV6-6 to TRBJ2-2, with D perhaps matching TRBD1 (5 bases). Germline CDR1 MNHNY, CDR2 SVGAGI (reference sequence). V gave up 2 bases and J gave up 4 bases, with 14 bases separating them. The CDR3 has 16 residues. The CDR3 here is CASSYLPTGFTGELFF. The CDR3 nucleotides read TGTGCCAGCAGTTACCTTCCAACAGGTTTCACCGGGGAGCTGTTTTTT.

At least ten counts were recorded for this clonotype. The rearrangement links TRBV19 to TRBJ2-1; a weak D match, TRBD2 (5 bases). The length of the CDR3 is 12 residues. Trimming removed 3 bases at V and 8 bases at J, with 8 bases between. CDR1 is LNHDA and CDR2 is SQIVND in the germline V gene (reference sequence). CDR3 DNA: TGTGCCAGTAGTATGGACTTTGATGAGCAGTTCTTC. Its protein is CASSMDFDEQFF.

This clonotype appeared a few times. This chain uses TRBV2 with TRBJ2-4; 8 bases are a match to TRBD2. V dropped 3 bases and J dropped 6; count of bases not matched to a gene: 4. CDR1 and CDR2 (germline): SNHLY, FYNNEI. This CDR3 has 14 amino acids. This CDR3 is CASSETTSGNIQYF. The CDR3 DNA reads as TGTGCCAGCAGTGAGACTACTAGCGGAAACATTCAGTACTTC.